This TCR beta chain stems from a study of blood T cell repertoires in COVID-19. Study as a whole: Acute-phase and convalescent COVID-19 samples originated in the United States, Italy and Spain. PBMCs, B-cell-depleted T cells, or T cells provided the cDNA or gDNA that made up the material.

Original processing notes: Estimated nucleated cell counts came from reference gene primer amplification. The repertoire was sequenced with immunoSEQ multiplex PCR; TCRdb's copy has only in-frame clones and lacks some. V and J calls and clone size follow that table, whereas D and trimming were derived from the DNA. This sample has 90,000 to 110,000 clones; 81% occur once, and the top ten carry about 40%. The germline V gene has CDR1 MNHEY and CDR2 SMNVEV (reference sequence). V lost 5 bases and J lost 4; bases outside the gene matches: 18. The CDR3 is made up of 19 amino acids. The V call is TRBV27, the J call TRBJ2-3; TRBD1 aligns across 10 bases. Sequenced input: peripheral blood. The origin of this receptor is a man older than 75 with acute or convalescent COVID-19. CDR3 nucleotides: TGTGCCAGCAGTCCTACCGGGACAGGGGCGAGGTGGCGCGCAGATACGCAGTATTTT. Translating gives CASSPTGTGARWRADTQYF.